The 17 T cell receptor beta chains below come from one sample, sequenced in a study of response to subunit inactivated influenza vaccine. MiXCR was run by TCRdb on the RT-PCR reads, yielding one entry per CDR3 protein. Of under 550,000 distinct CDR3 sequences detected, about 7.6% appear once; the ten largest clones hold 10% to 15%. The sequences come from PBMCs from blood, collected around 2 years after vaccination. The receptors were sampled from a man in his fifties or sixties who received an inactivated influenza vaccine.

This clonotype has a count of ten or more. V gene TRBV12-3 or TRBV12-4 combines with J gene TRBJ1-5; 8 nucleotides align to TRBD1. Trimming took 1 base from V and 5 from J; bases not matched to a gene: 4. This CDR3 comprises 15 residues. In nucleotides, the CDR3 is TGTGCCAGCAGTTTAGGGACAGGGCTCCATCAGCCCCAGCATTTT. Encoded protein: CASSLGTGLHQPQHF.

The V gene is TRBV29-1, the J gene TRBJ2-2; D is uncertain. The CDR3 contains 13 residues. CDR1 and CDR2 (germline): SQVTM, ANQGSEA. Trimming pared 4 bases from V and 5 bases from J, leaving 11 bases between. The CDR3 here is CSVGIGLTGELFF. In DNA, the CDR3 is TGCAGCGTTGGGATAGGGTTAACCGGGGAGCTGTTTTTT.

The chain employs TRBV6-2 or TRBV6-3 and TRBJ2-3, with a weak D call TRBD1 (5 bases). Germline assignment: CDR1 MNHEY and CDR2 SVGEGT. The germline V and J ends were trimmed by 2 bases and 1 base, with 10 bases remaining between them. The CDR3 consists of 15 residues. The CDR3 protein is CASSYPTRGTDTQYF. The CDR3 bases are TGTGCCAGCAGTTACCCGACCAGGGGCACAGATACGCAGTATTTT.

This chain links TRBV28 with TRBJ1-2, with 8 bases lining up with TRBD1. This CDR3 is 14 amino acids long. The V gene end was trimmed by 5 bases and the J gene end by 5 bases; junction bases not matched to a gene: 7. From germline, CDR1 is MDHEN and CDR2 SYDVKM. The CDR3: CASSPGQVWYGYTF. CDR3 in DNA: TGTGCCAGCAGTCCGGGACAGGTGTGGTATGGCTACACCTTC.

This rearrangement joins TRBV15 to TRBJ2-4; D is ambiguous. V was clipped by 1 base and J by 3 bases, with 16 bases between them. CDR1 and CDR2 (germline): LNHNV, YYDKDF (reference sequence). The CDR3 length is 17 residues. CDR3 sequence reads: CATSRGRLKVGKNIQYF. CDR3 DNA: TGTGCCACCAGCAGAGGAAGACTGAAAGTCGGCAAAAACATTCAGTACTTC.

This clonotype was seen repeatedly, ten times or more. J is TRBJ2-5 and V is TRBV20-1, with TRBD2 matching 9 bases. V was clipped by 1 base and J by 6 bases; unmatched bases: 9. CDR3 length: 15 amino acids. Per germline, CDR1 DFQATT and CDR2 SNEGSKA (reference sequence). The CDR3 protein is CSARGAGGPVKTQYF. As DNA, the CDR3 is TGCAGTGCTAGAGGTGCGGGAGGGCCGGTGAAGACCCAGTACTTC.

This chain joins TRBV7-9 and TRBJ1-2; 7 bases align to TRBD1. This CDR3 has 15 residues. The germline CDR1 and CDR2 sequences are SEHNR and FQNEAQ (reference sequence). Losses at the gene ends were 1 base for V and 7 bases for J; bases not matched to a gene: 9. The CDR3 sequence: CASSLEPGGHGGYTF. CDR3 sequence (DNA): TGTGCCAGCAGCTTAGAACCAGGGGGTCATGGTGGCTACACCTTC.

V is TRBV7-8 and J is TRBJ2-5, with D perhaps matching TRBD1 (5 bases). Per the germline V gene, CDR1 is SGHVS and CDR2 is FQNEAQ. Trimming removed 4 bases at V and 5 bases at J, with 17 bases between. CDR3 length equals 15 residues. In DNA, the CDR3 is TGTGCCAGCAGCTCGATGTCCAGGGTGGGGGAGACCCAGTACTTC. This codes for CASSSMSRVGETQYF. Full variable domain (remainder filled in from reference TRBV7-8 and TRBJ2-5): GAGVSQSPRYKVAKRGQDVALRCDPISGHVSLFWYQQALGQGPEFLTYFQNEAQLDKSGLPSDRFFAERPEGSVSTLKIQRTQQEDSAVYLCASSSMSRVGETQYFGPGTRLLVL.

J is TRBJ1-1 and V is TRBV4-1; D unresolved. Germline V CDR1 and CDR2: MGHRA, YSYEKL. The CDR3 consists of 13 residues. With 5 bases removed from V and 6 bases from J, the gap between germline ends came to 13 bases. CDR3 sequence (DNA): TGCGCCAGCAGCTTATTGCGGGGTCCTGAAGCTTTCTTT. This gives the protein CASSLLRGPEAFF.

The DNA for the CDR3 is TGTGCCATCAGACGGACGGAGGGGAGGGGAGAGACCCAGTACTTC. Protein: CAIRRTEGRGETQYF. The gene calls are TRBV10-3 and TRBJ2-5; 7 bases fit TRBD2. The germline V gene has CDR1 ENHRY and CDR2 SYGVKD. V was clipped by 6 bases and J by 4 bases; unmatched bases: 11. The CDR3 totals 15 residues.

This sequence joins TRBV20-1 and TRBJ1-2; 8 positions agree with TRBD1. Germline trimming cut 3 bases from V and 5 bases from J; bases unmatched to any gene: 2. CDR3 length: 12 amino acids. Germline V lookup: CDR1 DFQATT, CDR2 SNEGSKA (reference sequence). CDR3 amino acids: CSARQGAYGYTF. Written as DNA, the CDR3 is TGCAGTGCTAGGCAGGGGGCGTATGGCTACACCTTC.

This rearrangement joins TRBV20-1 to TRBJ1-1; no clear D. The germline V gene has CDR1 DFQATT and CDR2 SNEGSKA (reference sequence). Trimming shortened V by 6 bases and J by 11 bases, and 25 bases separated the two germline ends. The CDR3 consists of 14 residues. The CDR3 nucleotides are TGCAGTGCCCCTGCCCTCCCGAAAGGACTGGCGGCTTTCTTT. It codes for CSAPALPKGLAAFF.

This clonotype showed up many times. The chain employs TRBV5-1 and TRBJ2-1, with TRBD2 matching 14 bases. CDR3 length equals 18 residues. Trimming at V came to 0 bases and at J to 4 bases, leaving 6 bases not matched to a gene. The germline CDR1 and CDR2 sequences are SGHRS and YFSETQ. This CDR3 is CASSLVGLAGGPYNEQFF. CDR3 sequence (DNA): TGCGCCAGCAGCTTGGTTGGACTAGCGGGAGGCCCATACAATGAGCAGTTCTTC.

This clonotype was observed many times. The CDR3 loop reads CSARAENQPQHF. In nucleotides, the CDR3 is TGCAGTGCTAGAGCTGAGAATCAGCCCCAGCATTTT. The chain uses TRBV20-1 and TRBJ1-5; D is unresolved. The CDR3 consists of 12 residues. The V gene's germline CDR1 is DFQATT and CDR2 SNEGSKA (reference sequence). V was clipped by 1 base and J by 4 bases, with 5 bases between them.

This clonotype was seen repeatedly, ten times or more. This sequence joins TRBV5-5 and TRBJ2-1; no clear D gene. Looked up from germline, CDR1 is SGHKS and CDR2 is YYEKEE (reference sequence). This CDR3 spans 14 amino acids. V was cut by 2 bases and J by 7 bases, with 13 bases left in between. In nucleotides, the CDR3 is TGTGCCAGCAGCTTTGTGTACAGCGTGAATGAGCAGTTCTTC. It codes for CASSFVYSVNEQFF.

This clonotype was counted only a few times. In nucleotides, the CDR3 is TGCGCCAGCCGAGTCGGGGGGACAGCCCTCTACGAGCAGTACTTC. Its translation is CASRVGGTALYEQYF. The genes are TRBV5-1 and TRBJ2-7, with D perhaps TRBD1 or TRBD2 (7 bases each). V lost 7 bases and J lost 3, with 20 bases in between. Germline V gene lookup returns CDR1 SGHRS and CDR2 YFSETQ. CDR3 length: 15 amino acids.

This clonotype has more than one count but fewer than ten. The V and J genes are TRBV2 and TRBJ1-1; TRBD1 aligns across 9 bases. V dropped 3 bases and J dropped 10; count of bases not matched to a gene: 6. The CDR3 has 13 amino acids. The germline gives CDR1 SNHLY, CDR2 FYNNEI. CDR3 region: CASSEGQGITAFF. CDR3 nucleotides: TGTGCCAGCAGTGAGGGACAGGGTATTACAGCTTTCTTT.